This T cell receptor (beta chain) is drawn from a study of blood T cell repertoires in COVID-19. Note on this clone: The sample carries other DNA sequences with the same CDR3.

V lost 0 bases and J 0 bases, leaving 12 bases between the germline ends. Per the germline V gene, CDR1 is SGHRS and CDR2 is YFSETQ. The CDR3 runs 16 residues. Measured with immunoSEQ multiplex PCR; TCRdb has only the in-frame clones, and not every one. Of around 120,000 clones listed, roughly nine tenths were seen once; the top ten hold about 8%. V is TRBV5-1 and J is TRBJ1-2; no firm D call. This receptor was obtained from an older man who had recovered from COVID-19. Sequencing was performed on peripheral blood. Here the CDR3 reads CASSLASGGANYGYTF. The CDR3 DNA reads TGCGCCAGCAGCTTGGCCTCGGGAGGTGCTAACTATGGCTACACCTTC.